This TCR beta chain was identified during a study of OX40 agonist ivuxolimab in advanced cancers. For the study at large: Ivuxolimab is a fully human IgG2 antibody that activates OX40 (CD134). It was permissible to have had prior anti-PD-1, anti-PD-L1 or anti-CTLA-4 therapy, and around 40% had some.

Libraries were prepared by immunoSEQ multiplex PCR; TCRdb keeps only in-frame clonotypes and omits some of them. The sample holds roughly 65,000 clones; just under 85% are singletons and the top ten take about 3.7%. The CDR3 consists of 15 residues. The germline V gene has CDR1 GTSNPN and CDR2 SVGIG (reference sequence). Trimming left V 4 bases short and J 8 bases short, with 23 bases between. V gene TRBV30 combines with J gene TRBJ1-1, with D possibly TRBD1 on 5 matching bases. The receptor comes from an adult with an advanced solid tumor such as melanoma, head and neck, liver or kidney cancer. Sequenced here: CD4+ or CD8+ T cells sorted from blood, sampled in a trial of the OX40 agonist ivuxolimab. The CDR3, as DNA: TGTGCCTGGACCTCCCTAAGTCTCATGGGGGTCGAAGCTTTCTTT. Amino acid sequence: CAWTSLSLMGVEAFF. Together with reference TRBV30 and TRBJ1-1, the CDR3 gives the full variable domain: SQTIHQWPATLVQPVGSPLSLECTVEGTSNPNLYWYRQAAGRGLQLLFYSVGIGQISSEVPQNLSASRPQDRQFILSSKKLLLSDSGFYLCAWTSLSLMGVEAFFGQGTRLTVV.